The sequence of this T cell receptor (beta chain) was determined in a study of early T cells in non-severe SARS-CoV-2 infection. TCRdb used MiXCR to reprocess the 5' RACE reads, holding one entry per CDR3 protein. The sample records nearly 70,000 distinct CDR3 sequences, approximately 4.5% being singletons. The CDR3 contains 14 residues. Between the trimmed V and J ends, which lost 0 bases and 7 bases, there was a span of 7 bases. In germline, CDR1 is MNHEY, CDR2 SVGEGT. Many counts were recorded for this clonotype. Sequenced here: whole blood, sampled at baseline. This clonotype was sampled from an adult who was a healthcare worker with PCR-confirmed SARS-CoV-2 infection or an uninfected control (not recorded which). The donor label of this sample is uncertain. The gene calls are TRBV6-2 or TRBV6-3 and TRBJ1-6, with D unresolved. The CDR3 loop is CASSYSRENSPLHF. CDR3 DNA: TGTGCCAGCAGTTACTCTCGGGAGAATTCACCCCTCCACTTT.